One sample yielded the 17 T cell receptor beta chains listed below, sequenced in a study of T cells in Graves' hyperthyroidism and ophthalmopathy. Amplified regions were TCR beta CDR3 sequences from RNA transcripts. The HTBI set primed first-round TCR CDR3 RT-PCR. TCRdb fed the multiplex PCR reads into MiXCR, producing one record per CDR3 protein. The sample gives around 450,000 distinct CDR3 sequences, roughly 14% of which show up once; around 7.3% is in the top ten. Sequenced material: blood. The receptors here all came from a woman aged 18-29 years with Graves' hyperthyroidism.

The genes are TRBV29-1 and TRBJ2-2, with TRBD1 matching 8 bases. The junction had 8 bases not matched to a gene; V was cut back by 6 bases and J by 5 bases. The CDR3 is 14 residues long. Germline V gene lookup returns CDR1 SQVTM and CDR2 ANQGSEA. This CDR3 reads CSVPRTGRTGELFF. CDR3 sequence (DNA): TGCAGCGTCCCTCGGACAGGGAGAACCGGGGAGCTGTTTTTT.

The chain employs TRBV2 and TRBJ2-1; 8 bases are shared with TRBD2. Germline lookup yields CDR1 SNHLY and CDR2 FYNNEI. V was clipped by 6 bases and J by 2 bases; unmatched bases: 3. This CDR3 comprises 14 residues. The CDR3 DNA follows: TGTGCCAGCAGCGGTAGCGGGGCCTACAATGAGCAGTTCTTC. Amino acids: CASSGSGAYNEQFF.

CDR3 in amino acids: CASSDGGGNYEQYF. The CDR3 DNA reads TGTGCCAGCAGTGATGGAGGGGGAAACTACGAGCAGTACTTC. This chain connects TRBV2 to TRBJ2-7; perhaps D is TRBD1 or TRBD2 (6 bases each). The V end lost 3 bases, the J end lost 3 bases, and 12 bases lay between the germline ends. Per the germline V gene, CDR1 is SNHLY and CDR2 is FYNNEI. This CDR3 is built from 14 residues.

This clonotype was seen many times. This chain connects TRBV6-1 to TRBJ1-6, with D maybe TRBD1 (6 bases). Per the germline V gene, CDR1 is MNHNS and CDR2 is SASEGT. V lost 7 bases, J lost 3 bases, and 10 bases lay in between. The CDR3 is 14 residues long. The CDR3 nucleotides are TGTGCCAGCAAAGACAGGAGCTATAATTCACCCCTCCACTTT. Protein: CASKDRSYNSPLHF.

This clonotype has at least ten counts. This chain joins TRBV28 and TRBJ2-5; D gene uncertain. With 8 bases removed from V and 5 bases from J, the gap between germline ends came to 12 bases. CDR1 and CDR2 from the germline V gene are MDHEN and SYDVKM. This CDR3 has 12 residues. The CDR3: CASQGSGETQYF. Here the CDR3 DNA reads TGTGCCAGCCAAGGTAGTGGGGAGACCCAGTACTTC. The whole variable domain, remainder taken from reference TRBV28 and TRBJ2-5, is DVKVTQSSRYLVKRTGEKVFLECVQDMDHENMFWYRQDPGLGLRLIYFSYDVKMKEKGDIPEGYSVSREKKERFSLILESASTNQTSMYLCASQGSGETQYFGPGTRLLVL.

The DNA of the CDR3 is TGCAGTGCTAGCACGGACAGTGGGTTGATATCCTACAATGAGCAGTTCTTC. Translated: CSASTDSGLISYNEQFF. This chain connects TRBV20-1 to TRBJ2-1; tentative D call: TRBD1 (6 bases). Germline CDR1 DFQATT, CDR2 SNEGSKA (reference sequence). This CDR3 has 17 residues. The germline V and J ends were trimmed by 3 bases and 1 base, with 19 bases remaining between them.

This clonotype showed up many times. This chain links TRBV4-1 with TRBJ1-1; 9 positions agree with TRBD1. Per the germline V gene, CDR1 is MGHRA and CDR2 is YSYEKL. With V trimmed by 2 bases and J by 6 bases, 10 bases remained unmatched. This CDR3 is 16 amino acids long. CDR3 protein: CASSQTIRDRVPEAFF. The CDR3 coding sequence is TGCGCCAGCAGCCAAACCATCCGGGACAGGGTGCCTGAAGCTTTCTTT.

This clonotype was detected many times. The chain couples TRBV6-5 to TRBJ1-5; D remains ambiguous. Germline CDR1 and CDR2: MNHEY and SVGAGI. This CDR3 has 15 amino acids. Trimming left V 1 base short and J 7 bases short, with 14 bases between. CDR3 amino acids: CASSYFGPLEQPQHF. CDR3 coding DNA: TGTGCCAGCAGTTACTTTGGGCCTTTAGAGCAGCCCCAGCATTTT.

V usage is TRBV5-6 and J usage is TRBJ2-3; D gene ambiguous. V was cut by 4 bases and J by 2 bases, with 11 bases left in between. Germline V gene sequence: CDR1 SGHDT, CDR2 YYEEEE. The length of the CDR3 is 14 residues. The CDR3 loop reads CASSPTPNTDTQYF. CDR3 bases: TGTGCCAGCAGCCCGACACCCAACACAGATACGCAGTATTTT.

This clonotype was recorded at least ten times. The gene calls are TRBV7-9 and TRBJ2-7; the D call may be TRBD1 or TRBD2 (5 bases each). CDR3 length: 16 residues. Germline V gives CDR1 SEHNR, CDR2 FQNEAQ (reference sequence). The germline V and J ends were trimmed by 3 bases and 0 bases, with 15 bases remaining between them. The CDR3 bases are TGTGCCAGCAGCTTGGGACGGCCTACCCACTCCTACGAGCAGTACTTC. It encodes CASSLGRPTHSYEQYF.

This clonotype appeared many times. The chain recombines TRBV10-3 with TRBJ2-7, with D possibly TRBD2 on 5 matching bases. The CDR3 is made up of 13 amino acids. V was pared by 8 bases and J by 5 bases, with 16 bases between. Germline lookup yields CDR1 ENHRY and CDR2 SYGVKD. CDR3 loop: CAISAGPNHEQYF. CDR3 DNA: TGTGCCATCTCGGCGGGTCCTAATCACGAGCAGTACTTC.

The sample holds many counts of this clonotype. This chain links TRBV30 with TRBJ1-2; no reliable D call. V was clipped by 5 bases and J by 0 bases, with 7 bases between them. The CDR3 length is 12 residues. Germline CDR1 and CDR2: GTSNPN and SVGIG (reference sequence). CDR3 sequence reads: CAWETTNYGYTF. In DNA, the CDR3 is TGTGCCTGGGAGACAACTAACTATGGCTACACCTTC.

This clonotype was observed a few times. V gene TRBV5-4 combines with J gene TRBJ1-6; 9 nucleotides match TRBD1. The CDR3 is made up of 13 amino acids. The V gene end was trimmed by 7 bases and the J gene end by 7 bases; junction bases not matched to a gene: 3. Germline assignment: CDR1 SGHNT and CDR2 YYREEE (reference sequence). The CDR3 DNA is TGTGCCAGCGGACAGGGGACAAATTCACCCCTCCACTTT. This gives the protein CASGQGTNSPLHF.

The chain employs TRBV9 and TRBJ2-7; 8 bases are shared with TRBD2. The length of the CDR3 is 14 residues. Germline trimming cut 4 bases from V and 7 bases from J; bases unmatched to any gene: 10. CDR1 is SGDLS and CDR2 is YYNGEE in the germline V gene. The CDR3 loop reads CASSNASGSREQYF. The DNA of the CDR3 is TGTGCCAGCAGCAACGCTAGCGGGTCGAGGGAGCAGTACTTC.

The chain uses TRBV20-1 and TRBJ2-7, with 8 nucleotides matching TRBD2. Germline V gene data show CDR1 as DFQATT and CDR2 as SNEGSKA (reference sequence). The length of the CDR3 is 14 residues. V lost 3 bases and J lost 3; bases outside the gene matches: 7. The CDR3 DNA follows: TGCAGTGCTAGTCCCGGGGGGGGGCTCTACGAGCAGTACTTC. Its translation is CSASPGGGLYEQYF.

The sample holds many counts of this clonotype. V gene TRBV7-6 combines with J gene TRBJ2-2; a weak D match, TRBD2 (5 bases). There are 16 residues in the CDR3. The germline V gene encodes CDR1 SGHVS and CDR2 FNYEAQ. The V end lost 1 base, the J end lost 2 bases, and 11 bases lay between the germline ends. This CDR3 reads CASSLELAANTGELFF. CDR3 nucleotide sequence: TGTGCCAGCAGCTTAGAGCTAGCTGCTAACACCGGGGAGCTGTTTTTT.

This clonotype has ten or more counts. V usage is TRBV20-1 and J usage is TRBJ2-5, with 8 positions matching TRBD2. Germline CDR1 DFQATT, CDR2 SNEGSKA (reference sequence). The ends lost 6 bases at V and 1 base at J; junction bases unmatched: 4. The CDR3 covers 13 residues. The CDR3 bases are TGCAGTGCCGGGGGGGCGGGCCAAGAGACCCAGTACTTC. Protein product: CSAGGAGQETQYF.